Shown below are 18 T cell receptor beta chains from a single sample sequenced in a study of blood T cells in healthy people across ages. Using a J-beta primer mix together with a sample-barcoded 5' primer, a second PCR was run for roughly 6 to 11 cycles. TCRdb called the 5' RACE reads again in MiXCR, with one record for every CDR3 protein. The repertoire holds around 990,000 distinct CDR3 sequences, with more than 30% as singletons. Sequenced material: blood. These receptors were collected from a man between 18 and 29 years old in good health.

DNA of the CDR3: TGTGCCAGCAGCGGTGACGTCGGGAGCACTGAAGCTTTCTTT. Translating it yields CASSGDVGSTEAFF. V gene TRBV9 combines with J gene TRBJ1-1, with no clear D. Germline V gene data show CDR1 as SGDLS and CDR2 as YYNGEE. The CDR3 is 14 residues long. V lost 3 bases, J lost 4 bases, and 13 bases lay in between.

V usage is TRBV9 and J usage is TRBJ1-1; 9 nucleotides align to TRBD1. Germline CDR1 and CDR2: SGDLS and YYNGEE. The length of the CDR3 is 15 residues. The V segment lost 5 bases and the J segment 5 bases; nucleotides outside the gene matches: 10. For the CDR3, the DNA is TGTGCCAGCAGTCGGACAGGGGAGAGTTGGACTGAAGCTTTCTTT. This encodes CASSRTGESWTEAFF.

This clonotype has only a few counts. DNA for the CDR3: TGTGCCAGCAGCGCGACGGGTTATAGCACAGATACGCAGTATTTT. This sequence encodes CASSATGYSTDTQYF. This sequence joins TRBV9 and TRBJ2-3; D ambiguous. The germline V gene has CDR1 SGDLS and CDR2 YYNGEE. CDR3 size: 15 residues. V lost 3 bases, J lost 0 bases, and 11 bases lay in between.

This clonotype was counted between two and nine times. V usage is TRBV12-5 and J usage is TRBJ2-5, with unresolved D. Germline loops: CDR1 LGHNT, CDR2 FRNRAP. Trimming pared 6 bases from V and 11 bases from J, leaving 22 bases between. This CDR3 is 14 amino acids long. CDR3 bases: TGTGCTAGTGGCCAAAGTCCCCCAATCCGGAAGCAGTACTTC. This gives the protein CASGQSPPIRKQYF. The variable domain in full, completed from reference TRBV12-5 and TRBJ2-5, reads DARVTQTPRHKVTEMGQEVTMRCQPILGHNTVFWYRQTMMQGLELLAYFRNRAPLDDSGMPKDRFSAEMPDATLATLKIQPSEPRDSAVYFCASGQSPPIRKQYFGPGTRLLVL.

CDR3 residues: CASSSRDTYNEQFF. CDR3 DNA: TGTGCCAGCAGCTCGCGGGACACCTACAATGAGCAGTTCTTC. The chain couples TRBV7-9 to TRBJ2-1; either TRBD1 or TRBD2 may supply D (6 bases each). V was trimmed by 4 bases and J by 2 bases, leaving 9 bases between them. CDR3 length equals 14 residues. Germline CDR1 reads SEHNR; CDR2 reads FQNEAQ (reference sequence).

This clonotype was detected only a few times. J is TRBJ1-5 and V is TRBV6-2 or TRBV6-3; D might be TRBD1 (6 bases). CDR1 is MNHEY and CDR2 is SVGEGT in the germline V gene. V lost 7 bases and J lost 5, with 12 bases in between. This CDR3 contains 13 residues. CDR3 loop: CASTQGPDQPQHF. The DNA of the CDR3 is TGTGCCAGCACCCAGGGGCCTGATCAGCCCCAGCATTTT.

The rearrangement uses TRBV5-1 and TRBJ2-2, with 9 bases aligning to TRBD1. Germline CDR1 and CDR2: SGHRS and YFSETQ. The ends lost 5 bases at V and 2 bases at J; junction bases unmatched: 13. This CDR3 region has 18 residues. DNA for the CDR3: TGCGCCAGCAGTGTTCCGGGACAGGGCACTCGAAACACCGGGGAGCTGTTTTTT. Its protein product is CASSVPGQGTRNTGELFF. Full variable domain (outside the CDR3, taken from reference TRBV5-1 and TRBJ2-2): KAGVTQTPRYLIKTRGQQVTLSCSPISGHRSVSWYQQTPGQGLQFLFEYFSETQRNKGNFPGRFSGRQFSNSRSEMNVSTLELGDSALYLCASSVPGQGTRNTGELFFGEGSRLTVL.

Comments on this clonotype: A much larger clone is a single base away; this may be a read error. The chain recombines TRBV9 with TRBJ2-3, with D possibly TRBD1 on 7 matching bases. The CDR3 is 16 amino acids. Germline lookup yields CDR1 SGDLS and CDR2 YYNGEE. The CDR3 DNA reads as TGTGCCAGCAGCCTACGGGGGACAGCCCGCACAGATACGCGGTATTTT. Its translation is CASSLRGTARTDTRYF. Using reference TRBV9 and TRBJ2-3 for the parts outside the CDR3, the full variable domain is DSGVTQTPKHLITATGQRVTLRCSPRSGDLSVYWYQQSLDQGLQFLIQYYNGEERAKGNILERFSAQQFPDLHSELNLSSLELGDSALYFCASSLRGTARTDTRYFGPGTRLTVL.

This chain uses TRBV20-1 with TRBJ2-5, with D hard to call. This CDR3 region has 12 residues. V lost 5 bases, J lost 3 bases, and 10 bases lay in between. Germline assignment: CDR1 DFQATT and CDR2 SNEGSKA (reference sequence). CDR3 loop: CSAYIHEETQYF. In DNA form, the CDR3 reads TGCAGTGCTTACATCCACGAAGAGACCCAGTACTTC.

This clonotype has ten or more counts. This chain links TRBV27 with TRBJ2-3; D ambiguous. Trimming took off 1 base at V and 0 bases at J, with 5 bases between the two ends. This CDR3 spans 14 amino acids. CDR1 and CDR2 (germline): MNHEY, SMNVEV (reference sequence). Here the CDR3 DNA reads TGTGCCAGCAGTTTATTTCAGAGCACAGATACGCAGTATTTT. Its translation: CASSLFQSTDTQYF.

This clonotype showed up many times. J is TRBJ1-4 and V is TRBV4-3, with 7 bases matching TRBD1. J was trimmed by 1 base and V by 3 bases; bases with no gene match: 2. CDR3 size: 15 residues. Germline CDR1 is LGHNA and CDR2 is YSLEER. The CDR3 region has the DNA TGCGCCAGCAGCCAGGGACAGCTAACTAATGAAAAACTGTTTTTT. Translated, it gives CASSQGQLTNEKLFF.

This rearrangement joins TRBV28 to TRBJ2-3, with unresolved D. The CDR3 contains 11 residues. Germline V gene lookup returns CDR1 MDHEN and CDR2 SYDVKM. V lost 8 bases and J lost 12, with 15 bases in between. CDR3 nucleotide sequence: TGTGCCAGCGGTGTACGGATTGTTCAGTATTTT. It specifies CASGVRIVQYF.

V and J are TRBV7-8 and TRBJ1-6; a weak D match, TRBD1 (6 bases). V dropped 5 bases and J dropped 0 bases, with 11 bases sitting between them. CDR1 and CDR2 from the germline V gene are SGHVS and FQNEAQ. This CDR3 has 16 residues. The CDR3 coding sequence is TGTGCCAGCAGCCCAGGACAGAGCTCCTATAATTCACCCCTCCACTTT. As protein: CASSPGQSSYNSPLHF.

The sample holds a few counts of this clonotype. This sequence joins TRBV4-2 and TRBJ1-2; D is perhaps TRBD1 (5 bases). Germline V gene data show CDR1 as LGHNA and CDR2 as YNFKEQ. Trimming stripped 1 base from V and 0 bases from J, with 12 bases between. This CDR3 comprises 16 residues. The CDR3 protein is CASSQGDPLANYGYTF. The CDR3 DNA is TGTGCCAGCAGCCAAGGGGACCCCTTAGCTAACTATGGCTACACCTTC.

The chain is built from TRBV20-1 and TRBJ1-4; TRBD1 might be the D (5 bases). This CDR3 contains 14 residues. Trimming stripped 0 bases from V and 8 bases from J, with 13 bases between. The germline V gene encodes CDR1 DFQATT and CDR2 SNEGSKA (reference sequence). The CDR3 here is CSAREGGALEKLFF. The CDR3 bases are TGCAGTGCTAGAGAGGGAGGGGCTCTGGAAAAACTGTTTTTT.

The chain uses TRBV28 and TRBJ1-2, with D possibly TRBD1 on 5 matching bases. V lost 1 base to trimming and J lost 0 bases, with 15 bases between them. Germline V gene lookup returns CDR1 MDHEN and CDR2 SYDVKM. This CDR3 has 17 amino acids. This CDR3 reads CASSLSQRGPANYGYTF. For the CDR3, the DNA is TGTGCCAGCAGTTTATCCCAAAGGGGCCCAGCTAACTATGGCTACACCTTC.

This clonotype showed up just a few times. The V gene is TRBV4-1, the J gene TRBJ2-2; D ambiguous. CDR1 MGHRA and CDR2 YSYEKL come from the germline V gene. V lost 2 bases and J lost 1, with 20 bases in between. This CDR3 region has 19 residues. The DNA of the CDR3 is TGCGCCAGCAGCCAATTCGACGGTATTTGGCTGCTGAACACCGGGGAGCTGTTTTTT. This codes for CASSQFDGIWLLNTGELFF.

With respect to this clonotype: The junction departs from germline at one end; a sequencing error may be responsible. The chain joins TRBV6-5 to TRBJ2-5; tentative D call: TRBD1 (6 bases). CDR3 length: 14 amino acids. CDR1 is MNHEY and CDR2 is SVGAGI in the germline V gene. The CDR3 bases are TGTGCCGGCAGTTACTCCCAGGGGTTAGAGACCCAGTACTTC. This codes for CAGSYSQGLETQYF.